What follows describes a single T cell receptor beta chain. Its target is not known. This record comes from a study of cytomegalovirus exposure and HLA in healthy donors. Germline V gene sequence: CDR1 SGHRS, CDR2 YFSETQ. The CDR3 covers 13 residues. V was shortened by 3 bases and J by 5 bases, with 11 bases between the two germline ends. Use of 60 Vbeta and 13 Jbeta primers characterized the PCR. Study processing details: A follow-up analysis tallied tens of millions of unique TCR beta chains, roughly 11 million shared. Clones were sequenced by immunoSEQ multiplex PCR, and TCRdb holds only the in-frame ones, with some missing. V and J calls and clone size are copied from that table; D and trimming were computed from the DNA. The sample has 150,000 to 200,000 clones; roughly four fifths are singletons. General study points: Investigators reported around 150 TCR beta chains as tied to cytomegalovirus. Indistinguishable V segments, including TRBV6-2 and TRBV6-3, were excluded.

What was sequenced was PBMCs. The V call is TRBV5-1, the J call TRBJ1-1; possible D gene TRBD1, 5 bases. The receptor comes from a man aged 40-50 years in good health and CMV-seronegative. Written as DNA, the CDR3 is TGCGCCAGCAGCTCTCCAGGGAGGACTGAAGCTTTCTTT. Its protein product is CASSSPGRTEAFF.